The sequence of this T cell receptor beta chain was determined in a study of T cell repertoires in cytomegalovirus infection. Whole-study findings and limits: Ex vivo, HLA-C-restricted CMV-specific TCR beta clonotypes prevailed over the rest of the response.

MiXCR, run by TCRdb on the reads, gives a single entry per CDR3 protein. Among about 130,000 distinct CDR3 sequences, about 24% were seen once, and the ten largest hold roughly 35%. With regard to this clonotype: Its antigen remains unidentified.

Germline V gives CDR1 SNHLY, CDR2 FYNNEI. The ends lost 6 bases at V and 0 bases at J; junction bases unmatched: 1. This CDR3 has 14 amino acids. The sample consisted of PBMCs, sequenced either directly or after in vitro stimulation (not recorded which). The receptor's source is a human donor in good health (CMV status not recorded). Some clones in this sample may be carry-over from other donors' samples. V gene TRBV2 combines with J gene TRBJ1-4, with 7 bases aligning to TRBD1. The CDR3 here is CASRGTATNEKLFF. The CDR3, as DNA: TGTGCCAGCAGGGGGACAGCAACTAATGAAAAACTGTTTTTT. The variable domain in full, completed from reference TRBV2 and TRBJ1-4, reads EPEVTQTPSHQVTQMGQEVILRCVPISNHLYFYWYRQILGQKVEFLVSFYNNEISEKSEIFDDQFSVERPDGSNFTLKIRSTKLEDSAMYFCASRGTATNEKLFFGSGTQLSVL.